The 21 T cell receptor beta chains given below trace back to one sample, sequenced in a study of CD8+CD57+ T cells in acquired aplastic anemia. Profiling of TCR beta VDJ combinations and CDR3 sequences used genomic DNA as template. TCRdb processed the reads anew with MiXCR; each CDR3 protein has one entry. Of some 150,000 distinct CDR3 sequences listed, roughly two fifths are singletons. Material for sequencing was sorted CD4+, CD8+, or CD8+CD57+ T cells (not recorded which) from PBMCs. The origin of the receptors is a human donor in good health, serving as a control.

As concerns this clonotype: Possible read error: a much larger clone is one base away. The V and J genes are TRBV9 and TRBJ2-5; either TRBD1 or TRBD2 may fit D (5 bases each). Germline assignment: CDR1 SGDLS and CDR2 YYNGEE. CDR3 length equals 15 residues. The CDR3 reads CVSSVGASSGETQYF. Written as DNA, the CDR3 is TGTGTCAGCAGCGTAGGGGCTAGCTCCGGGGAGACCCAGTACTTC. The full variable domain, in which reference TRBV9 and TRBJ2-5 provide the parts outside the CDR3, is DSGVTQTPKHLITATGQRVTLRCSPRSGDLSVYWYQQSLDQGLQFLIQYYNGEERAKGNILERFSAQQFPDLHSELNLSSLELGDSALYFCVSSVGASSGETQYFGPGTRLLVL.

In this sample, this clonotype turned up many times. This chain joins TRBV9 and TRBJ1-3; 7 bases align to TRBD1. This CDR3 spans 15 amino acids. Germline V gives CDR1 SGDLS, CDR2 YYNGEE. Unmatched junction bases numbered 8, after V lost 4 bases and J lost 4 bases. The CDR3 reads CASSPKTGSGNTIYF. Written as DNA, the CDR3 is TGTGCCAGCAGCCCCAAGACAGGGTCGGGAAACACCATATATTTT.

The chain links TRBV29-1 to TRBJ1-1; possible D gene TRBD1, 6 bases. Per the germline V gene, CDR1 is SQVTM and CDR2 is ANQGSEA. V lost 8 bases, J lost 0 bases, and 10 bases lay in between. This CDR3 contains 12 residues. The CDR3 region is CSPGQMNTEAFF. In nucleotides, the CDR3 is TGCAGCCCTGGACAGATGAACACTGAAGCTTTCTTT.

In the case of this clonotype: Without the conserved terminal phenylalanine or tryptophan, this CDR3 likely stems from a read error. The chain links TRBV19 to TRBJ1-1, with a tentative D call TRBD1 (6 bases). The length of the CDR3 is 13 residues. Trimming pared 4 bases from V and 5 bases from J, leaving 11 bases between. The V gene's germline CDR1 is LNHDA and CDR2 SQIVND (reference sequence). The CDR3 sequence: CASSTGARTEAFL. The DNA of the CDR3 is TGTGCCAGTAGTACAGGGGCGCGAACTGAAGCTTTCCTC.

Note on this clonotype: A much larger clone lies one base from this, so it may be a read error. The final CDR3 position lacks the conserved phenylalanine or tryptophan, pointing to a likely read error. CDR3 bases: TGTGCCAGCAGCGAAACTGGGGGGCTGGGGAACACTGAAGCTTTCCTT. It yields the protein CASSETGGLGNTEAFL. The V and J genes are TRBV9 and TRBJ1-1; a possible D gene is TRBD1 (6 bases). Germline V gives CDR1 SGDLS, CDR2 YYNGEE. V was pared by 3 bases and J by 1 base, with 16 bases between. The CDR3 totals 16 residues.

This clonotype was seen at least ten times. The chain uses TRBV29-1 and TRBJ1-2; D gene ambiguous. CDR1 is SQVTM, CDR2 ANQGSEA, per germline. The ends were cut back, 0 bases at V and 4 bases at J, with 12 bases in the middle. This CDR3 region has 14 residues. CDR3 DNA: TGCAGCGTTGAAGATCAGTTAAGGAGCTATGGCTACACCTTC. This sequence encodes CSVEDQLRSYGYTF.

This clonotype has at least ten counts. CDR3 coding DNA: TGTGCCAGCAGCCGGACTAGCGGGCTACAAGAGACCCAGTACTTC. Its protein is CASSRTSGLQETQYF. This chain connects TRBV4-2 to TRBJ2-5, with TRBD2 matching 11 bases. The V segment lost 4 bases and the J segment 2 bases; nucleotides outside the gene matches: 3. The CDR3 has 15 residues. In germline, CDR1 is LGHNA, CDR2 YNFKEQ.

The CDR3 is CASSSSSGSQETQYF. CDR3 DNA sequence: TGTGCCAGTAGTTCTTCTAGCGGGAGCCAAGAGACCCAGTACTTC. J is TRBJ2-5 and V is TRBV19; 10 nucleotides agree with TRBD2. The germline CDR1 and CDR2 sequences are LNHDA and SQIVND (reference sequence). This CDR3 has 15 residues. J gave up 1 base and V 5 bases, and 4 bases lay outside the gene matches. Together with reference TRBV19 and TRBJ2-5, the CDR3 gives the full variable domain: DGGITQSPKYLFRKEGQNVTLSCEQNLNHDAMYWYRQDPGQGLRLIYYSQIVNDFQKGDIAEGYSVSREKKESFPLTVTSAQKNPTAFYLCASSSSSGSQETQYFGPGTRLLVL.

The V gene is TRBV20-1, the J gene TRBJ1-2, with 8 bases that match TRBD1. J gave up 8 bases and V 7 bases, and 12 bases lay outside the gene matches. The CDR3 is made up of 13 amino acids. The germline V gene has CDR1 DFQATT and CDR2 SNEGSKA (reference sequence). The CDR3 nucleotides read TGCAGTGTTAACAAACCCGGGACAGGAGGCTACACCTTC. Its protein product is CSVNKPGTGGYTF.

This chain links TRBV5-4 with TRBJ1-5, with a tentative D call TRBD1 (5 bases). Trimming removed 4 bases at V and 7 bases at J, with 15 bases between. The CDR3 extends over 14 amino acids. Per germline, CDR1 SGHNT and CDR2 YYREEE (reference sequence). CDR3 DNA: TGTGCCAGCAGCCTATCAGGACAACCACAGCCCCAGCATTTT. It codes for CASSLSGQPQPQHF.

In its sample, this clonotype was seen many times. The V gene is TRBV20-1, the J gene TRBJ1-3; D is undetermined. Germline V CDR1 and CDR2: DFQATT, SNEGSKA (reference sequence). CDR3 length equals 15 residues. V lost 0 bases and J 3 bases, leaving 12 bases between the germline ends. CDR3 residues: CSAREGSGNGNTIYF. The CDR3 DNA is TGCAGTGCTAGAGAGGGCAGCGGAAATGGAAACACCATATATTTT.

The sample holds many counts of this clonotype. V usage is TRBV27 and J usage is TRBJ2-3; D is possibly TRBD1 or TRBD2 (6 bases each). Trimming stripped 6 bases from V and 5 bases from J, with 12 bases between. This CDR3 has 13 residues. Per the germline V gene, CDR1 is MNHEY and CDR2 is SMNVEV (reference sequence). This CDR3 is CASSSRGGDTQYF. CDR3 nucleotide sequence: TGTGCCAGCAGCTCCAGGGGAGGAGATACGCAGTATTTT.

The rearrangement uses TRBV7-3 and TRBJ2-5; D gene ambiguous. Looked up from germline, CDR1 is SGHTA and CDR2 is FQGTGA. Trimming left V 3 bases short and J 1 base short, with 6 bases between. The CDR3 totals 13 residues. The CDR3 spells CASSLSTQETQYF. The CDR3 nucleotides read TGTGCCAGCAGCTTGTCCACCCAAGAGACCCAGTACTTC.

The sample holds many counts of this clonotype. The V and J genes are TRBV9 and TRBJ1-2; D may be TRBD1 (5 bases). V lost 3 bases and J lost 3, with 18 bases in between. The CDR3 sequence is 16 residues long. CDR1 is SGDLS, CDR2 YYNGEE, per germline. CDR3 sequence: CASSAALDSRYYGYTF. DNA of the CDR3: TGTGCCAGCAGCGCAGCCCTAGACAGCCGTTACTATGGCTACACCTTC.

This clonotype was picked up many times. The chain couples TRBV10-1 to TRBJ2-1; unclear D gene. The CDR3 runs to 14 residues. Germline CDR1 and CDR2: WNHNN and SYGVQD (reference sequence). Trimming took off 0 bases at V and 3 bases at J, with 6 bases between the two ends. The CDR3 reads CASSESISYNEQFF. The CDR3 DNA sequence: TGCGCCAGCAGTGAGTCGATTAGCTACAATGAGCAGTTCTTC.

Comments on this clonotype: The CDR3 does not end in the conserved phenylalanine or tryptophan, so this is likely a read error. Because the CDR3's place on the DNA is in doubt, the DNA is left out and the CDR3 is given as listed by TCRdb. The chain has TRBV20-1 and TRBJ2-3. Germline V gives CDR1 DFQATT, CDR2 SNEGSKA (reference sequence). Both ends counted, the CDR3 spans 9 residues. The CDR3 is CSARDSLAG.

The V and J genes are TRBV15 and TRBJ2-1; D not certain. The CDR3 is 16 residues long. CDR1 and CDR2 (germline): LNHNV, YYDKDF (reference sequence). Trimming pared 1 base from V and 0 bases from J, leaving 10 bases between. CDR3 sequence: CATSRGTWYSYNEQFF. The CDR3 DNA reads TGTGCCACCAGCAGAGGTACCTGGTACTCCTACAATGAGCAGTTCTTC. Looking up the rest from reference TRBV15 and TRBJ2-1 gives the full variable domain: DAMVIQNPRYQVTQFGKPVTLSCSQTLNHNVMYWYQQKSSQAPKLLFHYYDKDFNNEADTPDNFQSRRPNTSFCFLDIRSPGLGDTAMYLCATSRGTWYSYNEQFFGPGTRLTVL.

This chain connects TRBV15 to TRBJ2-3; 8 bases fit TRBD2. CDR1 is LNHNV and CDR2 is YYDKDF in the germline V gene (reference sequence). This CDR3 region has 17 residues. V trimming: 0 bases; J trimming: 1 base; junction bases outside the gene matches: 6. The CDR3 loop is CATSREVAGLGTDTQYF. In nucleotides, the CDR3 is TGTGCCACCAGCAGAGAGGTAGCGGGACTAGGCACAGATACGCAGTATTTT.

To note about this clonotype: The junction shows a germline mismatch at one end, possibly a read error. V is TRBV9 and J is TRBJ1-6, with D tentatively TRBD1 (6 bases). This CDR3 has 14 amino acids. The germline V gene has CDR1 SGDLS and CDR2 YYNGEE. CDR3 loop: CPSSVAGAGSPLHF. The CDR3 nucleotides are TGTCCCAGCAGCGTAGCAGGGGCAGGTTCACCCCTCCACTTT.

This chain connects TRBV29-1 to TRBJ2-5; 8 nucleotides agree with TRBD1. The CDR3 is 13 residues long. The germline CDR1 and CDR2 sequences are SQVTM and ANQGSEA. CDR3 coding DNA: TGCAGTTACCCGCCGGACAGGGAAGAGACCCAGTACTTC. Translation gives CSYPPDREETQYF.

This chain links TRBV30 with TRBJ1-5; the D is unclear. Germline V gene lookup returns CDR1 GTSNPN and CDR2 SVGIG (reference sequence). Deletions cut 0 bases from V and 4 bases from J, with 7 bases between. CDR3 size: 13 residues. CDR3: CAWSVAGNQPQHF. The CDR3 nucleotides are TGTGCCTGGAGTGTTGCAGGTAATCAGCCCCAGCATTTT.